This T cell receptor beta chain is drawn from a study of beta chain features in type 1 diabetes. The CDR3 has 14 amino acids. Germline CDR1 reads SEHNR; CDR2 reads FQNEAQ (reference sequence). The study's findings and limits: Among all four CD4+ subsets, Type 1 diabetes patients had TCRB CDR3s that were moderately but significantly shorter.

Every isolated RNA sample was fully reverse transcribed, so sequencing captured expressed TCRB transcripts. Generated by immunoSEQ multiplex PCR, the TCRdb table keeps only in-frame clones and is missing some. The sample carries some 640,000 clones, 11% to 15% recorded once. Details on this clone: Its specificity is unknown. Germline is not matched at one junction end, which may reflect a read error.

Sequences were obtained from naive CD4+ T cells from blood. This rearrangement joins TRBV7-9 to TRBJ2-1, with D possibly being TRBD1 or TRBD2 (6 bases each). The TCR originated in a man in his late teens or twenties with type 1 diabetes. CDR3 sequence: CASSRGTKADEQFF. CDR3 bases: TGTGCTAGCAGCCGCGGGACAAAGGCGGATGAGCAGTTCTTC.